The T cell receptor (beta chain) described here comes from a study of siplizumab effects on memory and regulatory T cells. Each sample contributed roughly 10^5 TCR templates to the assay. Profiled with immunoSEQ multiplex PCR; TCRdb holds only in-frame clones, not every one. The sample has about 63,000 clones, approximately 87% seen once. To note about this clone: The target antigen is unknown.

Whole-study results and caveats: Sequences below about 10^-5 frequency were poorly captured, and few alloreactive clones mapped to unstimulated subsets. Naive T cells appeared more diverse than memory cells and seemed to be major alloresponse contributors. Reactions containing siplizumab showed mappable alloreactive CD4+ clones averaging approximately 74% Treg-derived, versus roughly 30% in controls.

The V gene's germline CDR1 is SGHVS and CDR2 FQNEAQ. The CDR3 has 16 amino acids. The germline V and J ends were trimmed by 4 bases and 0 bases, with 13 bases remaining between them. The material sequenced was memory CD4+ T cells sorted from blood. The chain employs TRBV7-8 and TRBJ2-1; maybe TRBD2 (5 bases). This TCR was recovered from a human donor in good health. CDR3 protein: CASSSFRGISYNEQFF. The CDR3 coding sequence is TGTGCCAGCAGCTCGTTCCGGGGAATCTCCTACAATGAGCAGTTCTTC.